Below, 25 T cell receptor beta chains from the same sample are listed, as sequenced in a study of post-analysis software for immune sequencing data (dated by TCRdb to 2013 to 2016). Broad study findings and their caveats: Significantly higher frequencies in patients than in controls were found for about five TRBV segments, including TRBV5-6, TRBV5-1 and TRBV20-1.

The receptor library was made with PCR. Sequencing was performed on an Illumina HiSeq 2500. To reduce PCR and sequencing biases, unique molecular identifiers were built into the TCR beta cDNA libraries. The public reads were quality trimmed at Q25 with fastp and then assembled into clones with MiXCR by TCRdb, keeping productive beta chains. Identical CDR3 proteins give one entry, which carries the most common genes and DNA. For this sample there are around 180,000 distinct CDR3 sequences; around 28% appear just once. The top ten clonotypes cover about 1.6% of the sample. No antigen has been identified for these receptors. The source material was blood. These receptors were obtained from a girl aged 5-17 years with multiple sclerosis.

Worth noting for this clonotype: A much larger clone is a single base away; this may be a read error. The chain combines TRBV29-1 with TRBJ2-3; D might be TRBD1 or TRBD2, each matching 5 bases. This CDR3 is 13 amino acids long. The ends were cut back, 4 bases at V and 7 bases at J, with 15 bases in the middle. Germline V lookup: CDR1 SQVTM, CDR2 ANQGSEA. The CDR3 sequence: CSVGETGPHTQYF. CDR3 DNA: TGCAGCGTTGGGGAGACGGGGCCACATACGCAGTATTTT.

Notes on this clonotype: A much larger clone is a single base away; this may be a read error. The chain uses TRBV29-1 and TRBJ2-7; possible D gene TRBD1, 5 bases. Germline V gene data show CDR1 as SQVTM and CDR2 as ANQGSEA. CDR3 size: 14 residues. The CDR3 loop reads CSVGLRVSSYGQYF. The CDR3 nucleotides read TGCAGCGTTGGACTCAGGGTTAGCTCCTACGGGCAGTACTTC.

About this clonotype itself: Possible read error: a much larger clone is one base away. This sequence joins TRBV10-3 and TRBJ1-2; D possibly corresponds to TRBD1 (5 bases). Trimming pared 11 bases from V and 5 bases from J, leaving 18 bases between. CDR1 and CDR2 (germline): ENHRY, SYGVKD. The CDR3 spans 13 residues. CDR3 loop: CAAKGGGRYGYTF. CDR3 bases: TGTGCCGCAAAGGGTGGGGGAAGGTATGGCTACACCTTC.

This clonotype turned up a few times. The chain links TRBV15 to TRBJ2-1; 7 bases are shared with TRBD2. CDR1 LNHNV and CDR2 YYDKDF come from the germline V gene (reference sequence). J lost 15 bases, V lost 0 bases, and 8 bases had no gene match. The CDR3 runs to 13 residues. The CDR3 DNA reads TGTGCCACCAGCAGAGATCGGCGGGAGAGGGGGTTCTTC. This translates into CATSRDRRERGFF.

In its sample, this clonotype was seen many times. This sequence joins TRBV15 and TRBJ2-7, with a weak D call TRBD2 (6 bases). V dropped 3 bases and J dropped 3 bases, with 18 bases sitting between them. The CDR3 covers 16 residues. CDR1 and CDR2 from the germline V gene are LNHNV and YYDKDF (reference sequence). The CDR3 DNA reads TGTGCCACCAGCAGGGACATGGCTAGCGCCTACTACGAGCAGTACTTC. Translating gives CATSRDMASAYYEQYF.

The rearrangement joins TRBV9 to TRBJ2-1; D might be TRBD2 (6 bases). Trimming stripped 0 bases from V and 13 bases from J, with 26 bases between. The CDR3 sequence is 17 residues long. The germline CDR1 and CDR2 sequences are SGDLS and YYNGEE. CDR3 amino acids: CASSVEVGGGKRETQFF. CDR3 in DNA: TGTGCCAGCAGCGTAGAGGTTGGGGGAGGAAAAAGGGAGACCCAGTTCTTC. The full variable domain, with the rest looked up from reference TRBV9 and TRBJ2-1, is DSGVTQTPKHLITATGQRVTLRCSPRSGDLSVYWYQQSLDQGLQFLIQYYNGEERAKGNILERFSAQQFPDLHSELNLSSLELGDSALYFCASSVEVGGGKRETQFFGPGTRLTVL.

The J gene is TRBJ1-2, the V gene TRBV14; D perhaps matches TRBD1 (6 bases). Germline V gene sequence: CDR1 SGHDN, CDR2 FVKESK. This CDR3 is built from 14 residues. V was trimmed by 5 bases and J by 6 bases, leaving 16 bases between them. CDR3 sequence reads: CASSTRDKGDGYTF. The DNA of the CDR3 is TGTGCCAGCAGCACCCGGGACAAGGGGGATGGCTACACCTTC.

This clonotype was seen many times. This chain links TRBV12-3 or TRBV12-4 with TRBJ2-6; D not resolved. The V end lost 2 bases, the J end lost 4 bases, and 9 bases lay between the germline ends. The CDR3 is made up of 15 amino acids. CDR3 region: CASSLRVAGANVLTF. CDR3 sequence (DNA): TGTGCCAGCAGTTTAAGGGTGGCCGGGGCCAACGTCCTGACTTTC.

For this clonotype: A read error may produce the germline difference seen at one junction end. This chain links TRBV11-2 with TRBJ2-2; D is uncertain. The germline CDR1 and CDR2 sequences are SGHAT and FQNNGV. The CDR3 runs 16 residues. The CDR3 region is CASSLDRVPNIGELFF. As DNA, the CDR3 is TGTGCCAGCAGCTTAGATAGAGTCCCTAACATCGGGGAGCTGTTTTTT.

This clonotype appeared a few times. The CDR3 region is CASSVEAARTEAFF. The CDR3 DNA is TGTGCCAGCAGCGTAGAGGCGGCCCGCACTGAAGCTTTCTTT. The chain links TRBV9 to TRBJ1-1, with no clear D. Trimming removed 0 bases at V and 4 bases at J, with 10 bases between. CDR1 SGDLS and CDR2 YYNGEE come from the germline V gene. The CDR3 spans 14 residues. Full variable domain (missing parts from reference TRBV9 and TRBJ1-1): DSGVTQTPKHLITATGQRVTLRCSPRSGDLSVYWYQQSLDQGLQFLIQYYNGEERAKGNILERFSAQQFPDLHSELNLSSLELGDSALYFCASSVEAARTEAFFGQGTRLTVV.

The chain uses TRBV5-1 and TRBJ1-5; D unresolved. From germline, CDR1 is SGHRS and CDR2 YFSETQ. The germline V and J ends were trimmed by 0 bases and 7 bases, with 11 bases remaining between them. The CDR3 spans 14 residues. CDR3 coding DNA: TGCGCCAGCAGCTTGGCCGGGGAAGGGCAGCCCCAGCATTTT. This encodes CASSLAGEGQPQHF.

This clonotype was recorded at least ten times. This sequence joins TRBV28 and TRBJ2-4; perhaps D is TRBD1 or TRBD2 (6 bases each). From germline, CDR1 is MDHEN and CDR2 SYDVKM. This CDR3 comprises 16 residues. V was trimmed by 4 bases and J by 2 bases, leaving 15 bases between them. The CDR3 loop reads CASSSFGGESKNIQYF. Written as DNA, the CDR3 is TGTGCCAGCAGTTCGTTCGGGGGCGAGTCCAAAAACATTCAGTACTTC.

This clonotype was seen a few times. The J gene is TRBJ1-2, the V gene TRBV7-2; 8 nucleotides match TRBD1. The CDR3 is made up of 14 amino acids. Looked up from germline, CDR1 is SGHTA and CDR2 is FQGNSA. V was clipped by 5 bases and J by 7 bases; unmatched bases: 9. This CDR3 is CASSPSDRASGYTF. The CDR3 region has the DNA TGTGCCAGCAGCCCCTCGGACAGGGCCTCTGGCTACACCTTC.

Concerning this clonotype itself: One end of the junction does not line up with germline, which may come from a read error. V and J are TRBV27 and TRBJ2-1; 11 bases agree with TRBD2. The CDR3 length is 16 residues. CDR1 is MNHEY, CDR2 SMNVEV, per germline (reference sequence). The CDR3 spells CASRRLAGSGYNGQFF. The CDR3 region has the DNA TGTGCGAGCAGGCGACTAGCGGGATCGGGGTACAATGGGCAGTTCTTC.

The chain joins TRBV21-1 to TRBJ2-4; TRBD1 is the table's D call and was not checked against the DNA. TRBV21-1 is a pseudogene locus. The CDR3 totals 17 residues. The CDR3 DNA follows: TGTGCCAGCAGCGCAAGAGGACAGTTACTAGCCAAAAACATTCAGTACTTC. Translation gives CASSARGQLLAKNIQYF.

The rearrangement uses TRBV5-5 and TRBJ2-7; the D gene could be TRBD1 or TRBD2 (5 bases each). Trimming removed 0 bases at V and 1 base at J, with 14 bases between. This CDR3 spans 16 amino acids. Germline CDR1 reads SGHKS; CDR2 reads YYEKEE (reference sequence). The CDR3 loop reads CASSLAGAVFSYEQYF. The CDR3 DNA is TGTGCCAGCAGCTTGGCCGGGGCAGTTTTTTCCTACGAGCAGTACTTC.

This clonotype occurred a few times. V usage is TRBV4-2 and J usage is TRBJ2-3; the D is unclear. The ends were cut back, 2 bases at V and 0 bases at J, with 9 bases in the middle. The CDR3 has 15 residues. Germline lookup yields CDR1 LGHNA and CDR2 YNFKEQ. CDR3: CASSQFAQSTDTQYF. As DNA, the CDR3 is TGTGCCAGCAGCCAATTTGCACAAAGCACAGATACGCAGTATTTT.

This clonotype occurred many times. This rearrangement joins TRBV12-3 or TRBV12-4 to TRBJ2-5; D may be TRBD1 or TRBD2 (7 bases each). V was clipped by 3 bases and J by 5 bases, with 22 bases between them. The CDR3 is made up of 17 amino acids. The CDR3 loop reads CASSFSKGGGSDETQYF. The CDR3 DNA reads TGTGCCAGCAGTTTTTCAAAAGGGGGCGGGAGCGACGAGACCCAGTACTTC.

About this clonotype: One junction end does not reproduce the germline sequence, and a read error may be involved. The V gene is TRBV14, the J gene TRBJ2-1; 10 positions agree with TRBD2. CDR3 length: 17 residues. Germline CDR1 SGHDN, CDR2 FVKESK. The CDR3 region has the DNA TGTGCCAGCAGCCAAGAGCAAGGGACTAGCGCCTACAATGAGCAGTGCTTC. Its translation is CASSQEQGTSAYNEQCF. Complete variable domain (other parts from reference TRBV14 and TRBJ2-1): EAGVTQFPSHSVIEKGQTVTLRCDPISGHDNLYWYRRVMGKEIKFLLHFVKESKQDESGMPNNRFLAERTGGTYSTLKVQPAELEDSGVYFCASSQEQGTSAYNEQCFGPGTRLTVL.

In this sample, this clonotype turned up a few times. The chain employs TRBV20-1 and TRBJ2-5, with D perhaps being TRBD1 or TRBD2 (5 bases each). CDR1 is DFQATT and CDR2 is SNEGSKA in the germline V gene (reference sequence). The CDR3 contains 13 residues. Trimming took off 6 bases at V and 3 bases at J, with 14 bases between the two ends. The chain's CDR3 is CSAGRDQEETQYF. The CDR3 nucleotides read TGCAGTGCAGGCCGGGACCAGGAAGAGACCCAGTACTTC.

This rearrangement joins TRBV7-8 to TRBJ1-5; 8 bases agree with TRBD1. J lost 2 bases, V lost 5 bases, and 8 bases had no gene match. There are 16 residues in the CDR3. Germline-derived CDR1 and CDR2 are SGHVS and FQNEAQ. The CDR3 reads CASSLGQGRGNQPQHF. The CDR3 DNA is TGTGCCAGCAGCCTCGGACAGGGACGGGGCAATCAGCCCCAGCATTTT. Full variable domain (remainder filled in from reference TRBV7-8 and TRBJ1-5): GAGVSQSPRYKVAKRGQDVALRCDPISGHVSLFWYQQALGQGPEFLTYFQNEAQLDKSGLPSDRFFAERPEGSVSTLKIQRTQQEDSAVYLCASSLGQGRGNQPQHFGDGTRLSIL.

This chain joins TRBV5-1 and TRBJ2-1, with TRBD2 matching 9 bases. This CDR3 is 14 amino acids long. With V trimmed by 1 base and J by 7 bases, 3 bases remained unmatched. Germline CDR1 SGHRS, CDR2 YFSETQ. The CDR3 coding sequence is TGCGCCAGCAGCTTGAGACTAGCGGTGAATGAGCAGTTCTTC. This translates into CASSLRLAVNEQFF.

This clonotype was picked up a small number of times. The V gene is TRBV28, the J gene TRBJ2-1; TRBD1 or TRBD2 may be the D gene (5 bases each). The CDR3 extends over 14 amino acids. In germline, CDR1 is MDHEN, CDR2 SYDVKM. V was shortened by 7 bases and J by 3 bases, with 13 bases between the two germline ends. CDR3 amino acids: CASTPGAGYNEQFF. CDR3 DNA: TGTGCCAGCACCCCTGGGGCGGGCTACAATGAGCAGTTCTTC.

This clonotype was seen repeatedly, ten times or more. This rearrangement joins TRBV11-2 to TRBJ2-1, with D possibly TRBD2 on 6 matching bases. Germline V gene data show CDR1 as SGHAT and CDR2 as FQNNGV. V was cut by 5 bases and J by 2 bases, with 16 bases left in between. This CDR3 is 16 amino acids long. CDR3 nucleotides: TGTGCCAGCAGCCTCAGTCCCCAGCGGGCCTACAATGAGCAGTTCTTC. Translation: CASSLSPQRAYNEQFF. Supplemented by reference TRBV11-2 and TRBJ2-1, the full variable domain reads EAGVAQSPRYKIIEKRQSVAFWCNPISGHATLYWYQQILGQGPKLLIQFQNNGVVDDSQLPKDRFSAERLKGVDSTLKIQPAKLEDSAVYLCASSLSPQRAYNEQFFGPGTRLTVL.

There are many counts of this clonotype. The chain combines TRBV6-4 with TRBJ1-5, with D unresolved. Germline CDR1 reads MRHNA; CDR2 reads SNTAGT. Trimming took off 3 bases at V and 1 base at J, with 4 bases between the two ends. CDR3 length equals 13 residues. This CDR3 reads CASSEGSNQPQHF. CDR3 nucleotide sequence: TGTGCCAGCAGTGAGGGGAGCAATCAGCCCCAGCATTTT.